These T cell receptor beta chains were read from a single sample in a study of T cell repertoires in cytomegalovirus infection. Using its own MiXCR run on the reads, TCRdb lists one record per CDR3 protein. This table has about 490,000 distinct CDR3 sequences, about 26% appearing once. Material: PBMCs. The receptor set was obtained from a human donor in good health (CMV status not recorded). Some clones in this sample may be carry-over from other donors' samples. Both conserved end residues are part of each CDR3. The D gene is left open where the match is weak. Size is stated for part of the rows, as once, few or many counts, or as a class when the clone is expanded.

V,D,size,J,DNA,CDR3
TRBV5-5,TRBD2,-,TRBJ2-1,TGTGCCAGCAGCTTCGGGACTAGCGGAAGACTCAATGAGCAGTTCTTC,CASSFGTSGRLNEQFF
TRBV6-2/TRBV6-3,TRBD2,-,TRBJ2-7,TGTGCCAGCAGCTTAGCCGGGACTAGCTTCTACGAGCAGTACTTC,CASSLAGTSFYEQYF
TRBV7-2,TRBD2,many,TRBJ2-1,TGTGCCAGCAGCTTACACTTTGGGGGGGGTCTCTACAATGAGCAGTTCTTC,CASSLHFGGGLYNEQFF
TRBV6-5,TRBD1,few,TRBJ2-7,TGTGCCAGCAGTTACTCTGGGACAGGAATATATCGGCAGTACTTC,CASSYSGTGIYRQYF
TRBV5-4,-,few,TRBJ2-6,TGTGCCAGCAGCCTCAGGAGCTGGAGCTCTGGGGCCAACGTCCTGACTTTC,CASSLRSWSSGANVLTF
TRBV19,-,-,TRBJ2-2,TGTGCCAGTAGTACGGGGACACCGAACACCGGGGAGCTGTTTTTT,CASSTGTPNTGELFF
TRBV7-2,TRBD2,many,TRBJ2-5,TGTGCCAGCAGACTAGCGGGAGCAAAGGAGACCCAGTACTTC,CASRLAGAKETQYF
TRBV7-9,-,-,TRBJ1-4,TGTGCCAGCAGCTTAGGATGGCCTCGCGGAGAAAAACTGTTTTTT,CASSLGWPRGEKLFF
TRBV10-3,-,few,TRBJ1-6,TGTGCCATCAGTAGGGGACCGGATAATTCACCCCTCCACTTT,CAISRGPDNSPLHF
TRBV7-6,TRBD1,many,TRBJ1-2,TGTGCCAGCAGCTTGGGGACAGGGGGGGACTATGGCTACACCTTC,CASSLGTGGDYGYTF
TRBV12-3/TRBV12-4,-,few,TRBJ2-3,TGTGCCAGCAGTTTGGGGGCTAGCGGAGATACGCAGTATTTT,CASSLGASGDTQYF
TRBV7-2,TRBD2,many,TRBJ2-7,TGTGCCACCCAGCTTGGTCCCAGCGGGATTTACGAGCAGTACTTC,CATQLGPSGIYEQYF
TRBV7-6,-,few,TRBJ2-5,TGTGCCAGCAGCCCGATATTGAGTGGTCGGGAGACCCAGTACTTC,CASSPILSGRETQYF
TRBV7-9,TRBD2,-,TRBJ2-1,TGTGCCAGCAGCCAGGGACTAGCGGGAGGGTGGAATGAGCAGTTCTTC,CASSQGLAGGWNEQFF
TRBV12-3/TRBV12-4,-,few,TRBJ1-1,TGTGCCAGCAGTCGAAACACCAAGGGCTCCACTGAAGCTTTCTTT,CASSRNTKGSTEAFF
TRBV29-1,-,few,TRBJ2-1,TGCAGCGTTAAGGACAATCAATTCTACAATGAGCAGTTCTTC,CSVKDNQFYNEQFF
TRBV7-8,-,-,TRBJ2-5,TGTGCCAGCAGCTTAGAAGTATCCGGGTGGACCCAGTACTTC,CASSLEVSGWTQYF
TRBV2,-,-,TRBJ1-4,TGTGCCAGCAGTTCGGTGGGAACTAATGAAAAACTGTTTTTT,CASSSVGTNEKLFF
TRBV11-3,-,few,TRBJ2-5,TGTGCCAGCAGCTTAGATCTTGACGTCTTGACAGGGAGCGGGTATGAGACCCAGTACTTC,CASSLDLDVLTGSGYETQYF
TRBV20-1,-,-,TRBJ1-2,TGCAGTGCTAGAGATGACAGGAATGGCTACACCTTC,CSARDDRNGYTF
TRBV6-2/TRBV6-3,-,many,TRBJ2-2,TGTGCCAGCAGTTACCTCCGTGACACCGGGGAGCTGTTTTTT,CASSYLRDTGELFF
TRBV2,TRBD2,-,TRBJ2-1,TGTGCCAGCGAGGGGCTAGCGGGAGGGCCACGGTTCTTC,CASEGLAGGPRFF
TRBV10-3,TRBD2,few,TRBJ2-7,TGTGCCATCAGTCCACTCGCGGGAGGGTACTACGAGCAGTACTTC,CAISPLAGGYYEQYF
TRBV6-2/TRBV6-3,TRBD1,few,TRBJ2-7,TGTGCCAGCAGTTCACAGGGGTTCGTCTACGAGCAGTACTTC,CASSSQGFVYEQYF
TRBV7-2,-,many,TRBJ2-5,TGTGCCAGCAGCTTAGGAATTTACCGGGGCAGAAGAGGAGAGACCCAGTACTTC,CASSLGIYRGRRGETQYF
TRBV11-3,-,few,TRBJ1-1,TGTGCCAGCAGTAAAAATGCGAAGACTGAAGCTTTCTTT,CASSKNAKTEAFF
TRBV6-5,TRBD2,few,TRBJ2-3,TGTGCCAGCAGGAAGGACGGGAGGGCCGGGACAGATACGCAGTATTTT,CASRKDGRAGTDTQYF
TRBV5-4,TRBD1,-,TRBJ2-3,TGTGCCAGCAGCACCCAGGGGGGCACAGATACGCAGTATTTT,CASSTQGGTDTQYF
TRBV4-3,-,-,TRBJ1-1,TGCGCCAGCAGCCAAGGAGTTCCCACGGTTATGAACACTGAAGCTTTCTTT,CASSQGVPTVMNTEAFF
TRBV15,TRBD2,few,TRBJ2-1,TGTGCCACCAGCAGAGTGGGAGGGGCAGGGATCCCCTACAATGAGCAGTTCTTC,CATSRVGGAGIPYNEQFF
TRBV7-6,-,-,TRBJ2-5,TGTGCCTCATGTGACGGGTGGCAAGAGACCCAGTACTTC,CASCDGWQETQYF
TRBV7-2,TRBD1,many,TRBJ2-5,TGTGCCAGCAGCTTCCAGGGGGTGTTAGGAGAGACCCAGTACTTC,CASSFQGVLGETQYF
TRBV27,TRBD2,-,TRBJ2-7,TGTGCCAGCAGGCAAACTAGCGGGAGTTACTACGAGCAGTACTTC,CASRQTSGSYYEQYF
TRBV6-2/TRBV6-3,-,many,TRBJ2-1,TGTGCCAGCAGCCGCCCGAACTCATACAATGAGCAGTTCTTC,CASSRPNSYNEQFF
TRBV6-5,TRBD1,-,TRBJ1-1,TGTGCCAGCAGTTACTCGACAACAGGGGGTGACACTGAAGCTTTCTTT,CASSYSTTGGDTEAFF
TRBV4-1,TRBD2,few,TRBJ2-1,TGCGCCAGCAGCCAAGGGGGTAGCGGGAGGGCCGTTAATGAGCAGTTCTTC,CASSQGGSGRAVNEQFF
TRBV11-3,-,few,TRBJ1-3,TGTGCCAGCAGCTCGGCCGGAAACACCATATATTTT,CASSSAGNTIYF
TRBV7-9,TRBD2,few,TRBJ2-1,TGTGCCAGCAGCTTAAGGGCTAGCGGGCATTGGGATGAGCAGTTCTTC,CASSLRASGHWDEQFF
TRBV5-6,TRBD2,-,TRBJ2-3,TGTGCCAGCAGCCTCCGGACTAGCGGGGCGGGGTCCACAGATACGCAGTATTTT,CASSLRTSGAGSTDTQYF
TRBV28,TRBD2,-,TRBJ2-7,TGTGCCAGCAGTGGGGGGACTAGCGGGAGCAGTTACGAGCAGTACTTC,CASSGGTSGSSYEQYF
TRBV7-9,-,-,TRBJ2-1,TGTGCCAGCAGCTTATCTGGAGCCTACAATGAGCAGTTCTTC,CASSLSGAYNEQFF
TRBV7-9,-,many,TRBJ2-2,TGTGCCAGCAGCTTAGCGCTGCACACCGGGGAGCTGTTTTTT,CASSLALHTGELFF
TRBV12-3/TRBV12-4,-,-,TRBJ2-1,TGTGCCAGCAGTGTAGAGCGGAGCTCCTACAATGAGCAGTTCTTC,CASSVERSSYNEQFF
TRBV7-2,TRBD1,-,TRBJ1-5,TGTGCCAGCAGCCTACGGGGACAGGGGGCGTTCAATCAGCCCCAGCATTTT,CASSLRGQGAFNQPQHF
TRBV7-2,-,many,TRBJ2-7,TGTGCCAGCAGCCGGGACTTTGGCTCCTACGAGCAGTACTTC,CASSRDFGSYEQYF
TRBV5-4,-,-,TRBJ1-6,TGTGCCAGCAGCCCATCGTCACCGGGGGTAAATTCACCCCTCCACTTT,CASSPSSPGVNSPLHF
TRBV4-3,TRBD2,once,TRBJ2-7,TGCGCCAGCAGCCAAGAAGGGAGGGGAAACTACGAGCAGTACTTC,CASSQEGRGNYEQYF
TRBV4-1,-,few,TRBJ1-3,TGCGCCAGCAGCCAAGATGACCAGGGAGGAAACACCATATATTTT,CASSQDDQGGNTIYF
TRBV11-2,TRBD1,-,TRBJ2-1,TGTGCCAGCAGCTTAGGGCAGGGGGTCGGCAATGAGCAGTTCTTC,CASSLGQGVGNEQFF
TRBV4-1,TRBD2,many,TRBJ2-7,TGCGCCAGCAGCCACAGAAGCGGGAGAGACGAGCAGTACTTC,CASSHRSGRDEQYF
TRBV27,TRBD1,-,TRBJ1-1,TGTGCCAGCAGTTTGCTCCCGACAGGGACGAACACTGAAGCTTTCTTT,CASSLLPTGTNTEAFF
TRBV12-3/TRBV12-4,TRBD2,-,TRBJ2-1,TGTGCCAGAATTACTAGCGGGGGGAGCTCCTACAATGAGCAGTTCTTC,CARITSGGSSYNEQFF